The table lists the clone carrying this T cell receptor (beta chain) with a few counts. No antigen is known for it. Time point defined: patch test 1, 2 weeks after DPC sensitization. Specified treatment: therapeutic diphenylcyclopropenone sensitization with weekly scalp DPC. Donors, patients with alopecia ranging from 18 to 70 years old and judged suitable for DPC, provided samples. This specimen belongs to a study of human T cells and chemical hapten exposure. Overall study context: 2% DPC was applied to roughly 2 cm by roughly 2 cm of upper inner arm skin for sensitization.

MiXCR, applied by TCRdb to the RACE reads, yields one record per CDR3 protein. The sample yields about 110,000 distinct CDR3 sequences, about 10% seen once. V shed 6 bases and J shed 0 bases, with 18 bases lying between them. This CDR3 comprises 18 residues. Looked up from germline, CDR1 is MDHEN and CDR2 is SYDVKM. Findings and caveats of the study: Against controls, expanded TCRs gave rise to significantly more large CDR3 similarity clusters.

The material was whole blood, obtained in connection with sensitization to the hapten diphenylcyclopropenone (DPC). The origin of this receptor is a woman in her 40s with alopecia areata. Some clones in this sample may be carry-over from other donors' samples. The chain combines TRBV28 with TRBJ2-6, with D perhaps TRBD1 (5 bases). This CDR3 reads CASSRPQGPLSGANVLTF. The CDR3 DNA follows: TGTGCCAGCAGCCGACCCCAGGGCCCCCTCTCTGGGGCCAACGTCCTGACTTTC.